This T cell receptor (beta chain) was recorded in a study of T-cell reconstitution after alpha-beta-depleted transplantation in children (dated by TCRdb to the mid-2010s). For the wider study: Using TCR repertoire profiling, the study quantitatively followed how T-cell immune reconstitution unfolded in children after TCRalphabeta/CD19-depleted allogeneic hematopoietic cell transplantation. Results the study describes overall, beyond this receptor: In some patients, high TCRbeta diversity at day 60 was attributed to recipient T cells and intrathymic progenitors that had survived conditioning. The apparently early recovery of alphabetaT-cell counts about two months after transplant reportedly depended on only several hundred rapidly expanded clones that came from non-depleted graft cells. Over the following months the frequencies of hyperexpanded clones went down, and after one year T-cell counts and TCRbeta diversity were mostly credited to newly produced T cells.

The table lists this clonotype with many counts. What this receptor recognizes is not known. No base qualities exist here, and no much larger clone lies one base off it. This specimen's time point label, interpreted: day 60 (about 2 months) after transplantation. What this sample's treatment or condition label stands for: allogeneic hematopoietic cell transplantation with graft depleted of TCRalphabeta T cells and CD19 B cells. The children who served as transplant recipients had been given grafts of TCRalphabeta/CD19-depleted allogeneic hematopoietic cells. The library was built by means of PCR. The instrument given in TCRdb is Illumina HiSeq 2500. To normalize quantification of the TCRbeta repertoire, the TCR libraries were built with molecular barcoding that relied on unique molecular identifiers. TCRdb cleaned the public reads at Q25 with fastp, built clones with MiXCR and kept in-frame beta chains. Each entry merges the rows of one CDR3 protein and shows their most common DNA and genes. The sample records roughly 100,000 distinct CDR3 sequences, around 6% of which are singletons. The leading ten clones occupy more than 5.5% of the sample.

The germline V gene sets CDR1 to MDHEN and CDR2 to SYDVKM. The CDR3 sequence holds 14 residues, the cysteine and phenylalanine included. The entry retains the CDR3 DNA only, 42 bases that are in frame from base 1. V is cut by 2 bases and J by 4 bases, and the space between the germline ends is 9 bases. The V and J genes are TRBV28 and TRBJ1-5, with the D segment identity uncertain. Material: PBMCs, mostly from graft donor cells, obtained 60 days after TCRalphabeta/CD19-depleted stem cell transplant. This TCR derives from a female patient aged 2-9 years who had a stem cell transplant for Fanconi anemia, so the T cells may come from the graft donor. In nucleotide form, the sequence is TGTGCCAGCAGTTTACCCGAGTTAAATCAGCCCCAGCATTTT. Its translation is CASSLPELNQPQHF.